This T cell receptor (beta chain) was sequenced for a study of Ad26.COV2.S vaccination and SARS-CoV-2 variants. Study-level findings and limits: The breadth of spike-specific CD8+ and CD4+ T cell responses after vaccination was reportedly substantial.

Assay used: immunoSEQ multiplex PCR; TCRdb lists only in-frame clones, some missing. The data show hundreds of thousands of clones, about 91% seen once. Between the trimmed V and J ends, which lost 4 bases and 7 bases, there was a span of 12 bases. CDR1 is SGDLS and CDR2 is YYNGEE in the germline V gene. This CDR3 spans 13 amino acids. The treatment denotes: 19 received Ad26.COV2.S at low or high dose, single or two shots; several received placebo; per-sample allocation not given. On day 63 after the first injection, vaccine and placebo recipients gave samples. This clone came up once. Antigen unknown.

This sequence joins TRBV9 and TRBJ2-1; no reliable D call. Material: peripheral blood, obtained in a trial of Ad26.COV2.S vaccine versus placebo. The sequence was obtained from a person between 18 and 59 years old who received the Ad26.COV2.S COVID-19 vaccine or a placebo. The chain's CDR3 is CASSPRTANEQFF. CDR3 coding DNA: TGTGCCAGCAGCCCTCGGACGGCGAATGAGCAGTTCTTC.